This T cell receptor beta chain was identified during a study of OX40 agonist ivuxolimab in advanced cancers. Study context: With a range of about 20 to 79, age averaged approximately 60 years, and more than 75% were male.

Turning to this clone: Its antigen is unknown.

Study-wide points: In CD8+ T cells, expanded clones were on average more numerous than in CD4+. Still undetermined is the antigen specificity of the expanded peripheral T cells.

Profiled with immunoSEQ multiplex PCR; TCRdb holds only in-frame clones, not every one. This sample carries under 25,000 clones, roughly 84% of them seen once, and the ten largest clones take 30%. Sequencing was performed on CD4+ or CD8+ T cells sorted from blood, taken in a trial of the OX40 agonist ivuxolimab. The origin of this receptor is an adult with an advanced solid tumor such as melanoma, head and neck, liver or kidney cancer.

The CDR3 nucleotides are TGTGCCAGCATGTCTCCCGGGGAGCTGTTTTTT. It yields the protein CASMSPGELFF. This chain uses TRBV28 with TRBJ2-2; D unresolved. CDR3 size: 11 residues. The V and J ends lost 7 bases and 6 bases respectively, with 6 bases between them. Germline lookup yields CDR1 MDHEN and CDR2 SYDVKM.